Shown below are 27 T cell receptor beta chains from a single sample sequenced in a study of cytomegalovirus exposure and HLA in healthy donors. The PCR contained 60 Vbeta and 13 Jbeta primers. Method: immunoSEQ multiplex PCR; TCRdb's copy keeps in-frame clones and lacks some. The sample has about 68,000 clones; more than 80% are singletons. The sequencing sample was made of PBMCs. These receptors were taken from a human donor in good health.

V and J are TRBV5-1 and TRBJ2-3; the D is unclear. Germline V lookup: CDR1 SGHRS, CDR2 YFSETQ. Deletions cut 4 bases from V and 2 bases from J, with 11 bases between. The CDR3 spans 14 residues. The CDR3: CASSAGGSTDTQYF. DNA for the CDR3: TGCGCCAGCAGCGCCGGTGGTTCCACAGATACGCAGTATTTT.

The chain recombines TRBV19 with TRBJ1-5, with unresolved D. Germline CDR1 LNHDA, CDR2 SQIVND (reference sequence). With 5 bases removed from V and 2 bases from J, the gap between germline ends came to 7 bases. The CDR3 contains 13 residues. The chain's CDR3 is CASSSTGNQPQHF. CDR3 in DNA: TGTGCCAGTAGTTCTACAGGCAATCAGCCCCAGCATTTT. Full variable domain (remainder filled in from reference TRBV19 and TRBJ1-5): DGGITQSPKYLFRKEGQNVTLSCEQNLNHDAMYWYRQDPGQGLRLIYYSQIVNDFQKGDIAEGYSVSREKKESFPLTVTSAQKNPTAFYLCASSSTGNQPQHFGDGTRLSIL.

The V gene is TRBV7-3, the J gene TRBJ2-7, with 7 bases fitting TRBD2. The CDR3 is 14 amino acids. Per the germline V gene, CDR1 is SGHTA and CDR2 is FQGTGA. With V trimmed by 5 bases and J by 3 bases, 7 bases remained unmatched. CDR3 bases: TGTGCCAGCAGCCCTATGGCTAGCGGCTACGAGCAGTACTTC. Encoded protein: CASSPMASGYEQYF.

V usage is TRBV19 and J usage is TRBJ1-1; TRBD1 is a possible D gene (6 bases). The CDR3 consists of 14 residues. Germline values: CDR1 LNHDA, CDR2 SQIVND (reference sequence). Trimming left V 2 bases short and J 0 bases short, with 7 bases between. Written as DNA, the CDR3 is TGTGCCAGTAGTATAAGGGGGTTGAACACTGAAGCTTTCTTT. This encodes CASSIRGLNTEAFF.

The V call is TRBV7-9, the J call TRBJ1-2; D is possibly TRBD1 (6 bases). V gave up 1 base and J gave up 5 bases, with 20 bases separating them. Germline CDR1 reads SEHNR; CDR2 reads FQNEAQ (reference sequence). CDR3 length equals 17 residues. The CDR3 reads CASSLVGASQKGYGYTF. DNA of the CDR3: TGTGCCAGCAGCTTAGTGGGGGCGTCCCAAAAGGGGTATGGCTACACCTTC.

This clone was seen only a few times. CDR3 in DNA: TGTGCCAGCAGCCCGGGACAGGGGTTCTACGAGCAGTACTTC. Protein: CASSPGQGFYEQYF. The chain combines TRBV6-5 with TRBJ2-7; 10 bases map to TRBD1. V was clipped by 6 bases and J by 3 bases; unmatched bases: 5. The CDR3 has 14 residues. CDR1 is MNHEY, CDR2 SVGAGI, per germline.

This chain links TRBV6-5 with TRBJ2-1, with D uncertain. Trimming stripped 6 bases from V and 8 bases from J, with 20 bases between. Germline loops: CDR1 MNHEY, CDR2 SVGAGI. The CDR3 has 15 residues. CDR3 sequence (DNA): TGTGCCAGCAGCACTACCCCTCCGGGTCTGTATGAGCAGTTCTTC. Amino acid sequence: CASSTTPPGLYEQFF.

The chain couples TRBV30 to TRBJ1-2; 7 bases match TRBD1. With 0 bases clipped from V and 4 bases from J, the junction kept 2 bases outside the gene matches. The CDR3 is 13 amino acids. The germline gives CDR1 GTSNPN, CDR2 SVGIG (reference sequence). The CDR3, as DNA: TGTGCCTGGAGTGTACGGACAGGCTATGGCTACACCTTC. Its translation is CAWSVRTGYGYTF.

The V gene is TRBV6-6, the J gene TRBJ1-6, with a weak D call TRBD1 (5 bases). The V gene lost 2 bases and the J gene lost 5 bases, with 10 bases spanning the gap. The CDR3 length is 15 residues. Germline CDR1 is MNHNY and CDR2 is SVGAGI (reference sequence). The CDR3 bases are TGTGCCAGCAGTTACGCCCCGACAGATAATTCACCCCTCCACTTT. This gives the protein CASSYAPTDNSPLHF.

To note about this clone: This sample also contains other DNA sequences that code for the same CDR3. The V gene is TRBV28, the J gene TRBJ1-2; TRBD1 aligns across 8 bases. Germline V CDR1 and CDR2: MDHEN, SYDVKM. This CDR3 is built from 14 residues. Unmatched junction bases numbered 6, after V lost 6 bases and J lost 3 bases. The CDR3 spells CASSLRGLDYGYTF. CDR3 nucleotides: TGTGCCAGCAGCCTCAGGGGGCTGGACTATGGCTACACCTTC.

The V call is TRBV7-2, the J call TRBJ2-5; 8 nucleotides match TRBD2. The CDR3 runs to 14 residues. After removal of 6 bases from V and 2 bases from J, the junction contained 5 bases not matched to a gene. Germline loops: CDR1 SGHTA, CDR2 FQGNSA. The CDR3 sequence: CASSGSSGQETQYF. The CDR3 DNA reads TGTGCCAGCAGTGGCTCTAGCGGGCAAGAGACCCAGTACTTC.

Worth noting for this clone: The junction departs from germline at one end; a sequencing error may be responsible. This rearrangement joins TRBV7-2 to TRBJ2-7; 7 bases line up with TRBD1. Germline loops: CDR1 SGHTA, CDR2 FQGNSA. The length of the CDR3 is 14 residues. The CDR3 sequence is CASSLARPQGRPHF. The CDR3 coding sequence is TGTGCCAGCAGCTTAGCTCGCCCACAGGGGCGGCCCCACTTC. Full variable domain (outside the CDR3, taken from reference TRBV7-2 and TRBJ2-7): GAGVSQSPSNKVTEKGKDVELRCDPISGHTALYWYRQSLGQGLEFLIYFQGNSAPDKSGLPSDRFSAERTGGSVSTLTIQRTQQEDSAVYLCASSLARPQGRPHFGPGTRLTVT.

V and J are TRBV5-1 and TRBJ1-1; D call uncertain. The CDR3 extends over 14 amino acids. Germline V gene lookup returns CDR1 SGHRS and CDR2 YFSETQ. The V end lost 2 bases, the J end lost 1 base, and 9 bases lay between the germline ends. CDR3 sequence (DNA): TGCGCCAGCAGCTTTGACTCAGCGAACACTGAAGCTTTCTTT. Its protein is CASSFDSANTEAFF.

The chain is built from TRBV5-5 and TRBJ1-6, with D maybe TRBD1 (5 bases). The germline gives CDR1 SGHKS, CDR2 YYEKEE (reference sequence). Trimming shortened V by 0 bases and J by 7 bases, and 8 bases separated the two germline ends. The CDR3 is 14 residues long. CDR3: CASSLGGANSPLHF. In DNA form, the CDR3 reads TGTGCCAGCAGCTTGGGCGGGGCGAATTCACCCCTCCACTTT.

The V and J genes are TRBV5-4 and TRBJ1-4; TRBD1 agrees at 7 bases. The junction had 12 bases not matched to a gene; V was cut back by 0 bases and J by 7 bases. CDR3 size: 17 residues. Germline V gene lookup returns CDR1 SGHNT and CDR2 YYREEE (reference sequence). In DNA form, the CDR3 reads TGTGCCAGCAGCTTGGGGGCACAGGGGCTTGGAGGTGAAAAACTGTTTTTT. Translated: CASSLGAQGLGGEKLFF.

The gene calls are TRBV29-1 and TRBJ1-2; 10 nucleotides match TRBD1. CDR3 size: 17 residues. Germline lookup yields CDR1 SQVTM and CDR2 ANQGSEA. V lost 6 bases, J lost 5 bases, and 18 bases stayed unmatched. CDR3 sequence (DNA): TGCAGCGTCTCTACCTCCTCTCAGGGACAGGGGATTTATGGCTACACCTTC. This gives the protein CSVSTSSQGQGIYGYTF.

The J gene is TRBJ1-6, the V gene TRBV30; D may be TRBD1 (5 bases). V lost 4 bases, J lost 9 bases, and 13 bases lay in between. This CDR3 region has 13 residues. Germline CDR1 GTSNPN, CDR2 SVGIG (reference sequence). The chain's CDR3 is CAWMGGEGSPLHF. The DNA for the CDR3 is TGTGCCTGGATGGGAGGGGAAGGTTCACCCCTCCACTTT. Full variable domain (remainder filled in from reference TRBV30 and TRBJ1-6): SQTIHQWPATLVQPVGSPLSLECTVEGTSNPNLYWYRQAAGRGLQLLFYSVGIGQISSEVPQNLSASRPQDRQFILSSKKLLLSDSGFYLCAWMGGEGSPLHFGNGTRLTVT.

The V and J genes are TRBV2 and TRBJ2-4, with 12 bases matching TRBD2. V was pared by 6 bases and J by 0 bases, with 6 bases of the junction left unmatched. The germline V gene has CDR1 SNHLY and CDR2 FYNNEI. The length of the CDR3 is 17 residues. CDR3 nucleotide sequence: TGTGCCAGCAGCCGACTGACTAGCGGGGGAGCCAAAAACATTCAGTACTTC. It is translated as CASSRLTSGGAKNIQYF.

This chain connects TRBV25-1 to TRBJ2-3; perhaps TRBD1 as D (7 bases). Trimming cost V 6 bases and J 6 bases, with 16 bases left between them. Germline lookup yields CDR1 MGHDK and CDR2 SYGVNS. CDR3 size: 14 residues. CDR3 in amino acids: CASSPTQGRDTQYF. The CDR3 nucleotides are TGTGCCAGCAGCCCGACACAGGGGAGGGATACGCAGTATTTT.

The chain combines TRBV7-9 with TRBJ1-4, with 9 bases fitting TRBD1. In germline, CDR1 is SEHNR, CDR2 FQNEAQ (reference sequence). This CDR3 contains 14 residues. Germline trimming cut 5 bases from V and 7 bases from J; bases unmatched to any gene: 5. The CDR3, as DNA: TGTGCCAGCAGCCGGACAGGGGCGAGTGAAAAACTGTTTTTT. Its protein product is CASSRTGASEKLFF.

V is TRBV5-1 and J is TRBJ2-3; 9 bases map to TRBD2. Germline CDR1 and CDR2: SGHRS and YFSETQ. The CDR3 has 16 amino acids. After removal of 1 base from V and 2 bases from J, the junction contained 5 bases not matched to a gene. DNA of the CDR3: TGCGCCAGCAGCTTGAGAAGCGGGGGGCCCACAGATACGCAGTATTTT. It encodes CASSLRSGGPTDTQYF.

The chain joins TRBV9 to TRBJ2-1; the match to TRBD2 covers 10 bases. This CDR3 comprises 14 residues. Germline trimming cut 5 bases from V and 8 bases from J; bases unmatched to any gene: 7. Per the germline V gene, CDR1 is SGDLS and CDR2 is YYNGEE. The CDR3 DNA reads as TGTGCCAGCAGTCGAGCGGGGGGGCCTTATGAGCAGTTCTTC. It encodes CASSRAGGPYEQFF.

The chain is built from TRBV29-1 and TRBJ1-3; D might be TRBD1 (5 bases). Trimming stripped 7 bases from V and 0 bases from J, with 13 bases between. The CDR3 loop spans 14 amino acids. In germline, CDR1 is SQVTM, CDR2 ANQGSEA. CDR3 bases: TGCAGCGCCCGCGGGGGGACCTCTGGAAACACCATATATTTT. It encodes CSARGGTSGNTIYF.

The chain carries TRBV27 and TRBJ1-1; TRBD1 matches at 7 bases. V was pared by 2 bases and J by 4 bases, with 10 bases of the junction left unmatched. The CDR3 has 16 amino acids. The germline V gene encodes CDR1 MNHEY and CDR2 SMNVEV (reference sequence). DNA of the CDR3: TGTGCCAGCAGTTTAACCCCGGGCAGGGGGAGCACTGAAGCTTTCTTT. It encodes CASSLTPGRGSTEAFF.

The chain recombines TRBV30 with TRBJ1-5; 8 bases align to TRBD1. The CDR3 is made up of 15 amino acids. J was trimmed by 7 bases and V by 1 base; bases with no gene match: 9. CDR1 is GTSNPN and CDR2 is SVGIG in the germline V gene (reference sequence). CDR3 DNA sequence: TGTGCCTGGAGTGAAGGCAGGGGGCCCAGGCAGCCCCAGCATTTT. The encoded protein is CAWSEGRGPRQPQHF. Based on the CDR3 plus reference TRBV30 and TRBJ1-5, the full variable domain is SQTIHQWPATLVQPVGSPLSLECTVEGTSNPNLYWYRQAAGRGLQLLFYSVGIGQISSEVPQNLSASRPQDRQFILSSKKLLLSDSGFYLCAWSEGRGPRQPQHFGDGTRLSIL.

The J gene is TRBJ1-2, the V gene TRBV30; D remains unclear. The length of the CDR3 is 15 residues. Germline values: CDR1 GTSNPN, CDR2 SVGIG (reference sequence). V was shortened by 3 bases and J by 0 bases, with 14 bases between the two germline ends. The CDR3 sequence: CAWRLYSSPNYGYTF. Written as DNA, the CDR3 is TGTGCCTGGAGACTTTACAGCTCACCTAACTATGGCTACACCTTC.

This sequence joins TRBV7-9 and TRBJ2-1, with TRBD1 as a possible D gene (6 bases). CDR1 is SEHNR, CDR2 FQNEAQ, per germline (reference sequence). CDR3 size: 19 residues. Deletions cut 4 bases from V and 3 bases from J, with 25 bases between. CDR3: CASSSLGQGRGGSYNEQFF. The DNA for the CDR3 is TGTGCCAGCAGCTCCTTGGGTCAGGGGAGAGGGGGAAGCTACAATGAGCAGTTCTTC.